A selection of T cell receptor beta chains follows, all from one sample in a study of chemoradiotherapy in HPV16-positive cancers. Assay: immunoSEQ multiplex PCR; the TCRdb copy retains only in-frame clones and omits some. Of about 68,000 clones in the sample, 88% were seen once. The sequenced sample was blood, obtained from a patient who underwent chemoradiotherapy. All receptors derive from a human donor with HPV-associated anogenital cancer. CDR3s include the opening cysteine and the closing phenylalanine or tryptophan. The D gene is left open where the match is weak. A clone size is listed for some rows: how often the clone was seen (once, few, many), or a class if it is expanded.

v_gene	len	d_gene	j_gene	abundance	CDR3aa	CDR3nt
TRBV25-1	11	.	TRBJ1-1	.	CASSDRGGAFF	TGTGCCAGCAGTGATCGCGGGGGAGCTTTCTTT
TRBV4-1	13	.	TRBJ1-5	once	CASSQRVDQPQHF	TGCGCCAGCAGCCAAAGAGTTGATCAGCCCCAGCATTTT
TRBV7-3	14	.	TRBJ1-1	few	CASSLSGQYTEAFF	TGTGCCAGCAGCTTAAGTGGACAGTACACTGAAGCTTTCTTT
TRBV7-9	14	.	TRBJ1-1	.	CASTYREGNPEAFF	TGTGCCAGCACCTACCGGGAGGGGAACCCTGAAGCTTTCTTT
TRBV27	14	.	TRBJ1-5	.	CASSILGSNQPQHF	.
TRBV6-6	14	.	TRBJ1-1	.	CASSYPGRNTEAFF	TGTGCCAGCAGTTACCCGGGGAGGAACACTGAAGCTTTCTTT
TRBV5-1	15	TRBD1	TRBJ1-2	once	CASSFGTGGNYGYTF	TGCGCCAGCAGCTTCGGGACAGGGGGCAACTATGGCTACACCTTC
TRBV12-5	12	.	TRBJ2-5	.	CASGLVAETQYF	TGTGCTAGTGGTTTGGTAGCAGAGACCCAGTACTTC
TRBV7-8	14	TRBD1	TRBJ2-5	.	CASSNRGSRETQYF	TGTGCCAGCAGCAACAGGGGATCTAGGGAGACCCAGTACTTC
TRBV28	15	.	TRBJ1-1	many	CASSLRRLRGGEAFF	TGTGCCAGCAGTTTACGGAGATTAAGGGGTGGTGAAGCTTTCTTT
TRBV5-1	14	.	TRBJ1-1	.	CASSVTRPNTEAFF	TGCGCCAGCAGCGTCACTAGGCCGAACACTGAAGCTTTCTTT
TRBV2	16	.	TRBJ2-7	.	CASSPPPAWSSYEQYF	TGTGCCAGCAGCCCCCCCCCGGCTTGGAGCTCCTACGAGCAGTACTTC
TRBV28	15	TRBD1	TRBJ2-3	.	CASSNRDRGRDTQYF	TGTGCCAGCAGTAACCGGGACAGGGGGCGGGATACGCAGTATTTT
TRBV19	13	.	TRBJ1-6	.	CASSITGDSPLHF	TGTGCCAGTAGTATAACCGGGGATTCACCCCTCCACTTT
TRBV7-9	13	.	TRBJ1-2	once	CASMGQLPHGYTF	TGTGCCAGCATGGGGCAACTACCGCATGGCTACACCTTC
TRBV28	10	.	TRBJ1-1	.	CASRRVLAFF	TGTGCCAGCAGGCGCGTGTTAGCTTTCTTT
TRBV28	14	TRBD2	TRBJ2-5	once	CASKGLGSQETQYF	TGTGCCAGCAAGGGACTAGGGAGCCAAGAGACCCAGTACTTC
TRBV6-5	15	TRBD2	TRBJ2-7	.	CASSLLAGGFYEQYF	TGTGCCAGCAGTCTACTAGCGGGAGGGTTCTACGAGCAGTACTTC
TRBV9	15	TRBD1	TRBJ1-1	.	CASSVDAGGNTEAFF	TGTGCCAGCAGCGTAGATGCAGGGGGGAACACTGAAGCTTTCTTT
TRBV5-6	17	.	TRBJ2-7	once	CASSLGALKGFTYEQYF	TGTGCCAGCAGCTTGGGGGCCCTAAAGGGATTCACCTACGAGCAGTACTTC
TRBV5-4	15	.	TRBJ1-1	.	CASSLTGSGDTEAFF	TGTGCCAGCAGCTTGACCGGTTCAGGGGACACTGAAGCTTTCTTT
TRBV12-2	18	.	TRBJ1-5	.	CASRLPGAAGPFAQPQHF	TGTGCAAGTCGCTTACCTGGGGCGGCGGGTCCTTTTGCTCAGCCCCAGCATTTT
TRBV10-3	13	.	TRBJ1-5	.	CAIRTGPNQPQHF	TGTGCCATCAGGACAGGTCCGAATCAGCCCCAGCATTTT
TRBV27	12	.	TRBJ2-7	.	CASSSSGDVQYF	TGTGCCAGCAGCTCATCAGGGGACGTGCAGTACTTC
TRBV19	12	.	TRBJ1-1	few	CASSIGGLEAFF	TGTGCCAGTAGTATCGGGGGTCTTGAAGCTTTCTTT
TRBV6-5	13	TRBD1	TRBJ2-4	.	CASSRDRKNIQYF	TGTGCCAGCAGTCGGGACAGAAAAAACATTCAGTACTTC
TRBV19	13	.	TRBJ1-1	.	CASSTRLGTEAFF	TGTGCCAGTAGTACCCGACTGGGAACTGAAGCTTTCTTT
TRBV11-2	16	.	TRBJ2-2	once	CASTSPGAFGPGELFF	TGTGCCAGCACCTCCCCCGGGGCCTTTGGACCCGGGGAGCTGTTTTTT
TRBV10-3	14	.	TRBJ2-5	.	CAISDGYSQETQYF	TGTGCCATCAGTGATGGATATAGCCAAGAGACCCAGTACTTC
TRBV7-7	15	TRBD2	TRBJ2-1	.	CASSLWASGSNEQFF	TGTGCTAGCAGCTTATGGGCTAGCGGGAGTAATGAGCAGTTCTTC
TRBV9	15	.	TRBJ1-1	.	CASSVGTVMNTEAFF	TGTGCCAGCAGCGTAGGGACAGTCATGAACACTGAAGCTTTCTTT
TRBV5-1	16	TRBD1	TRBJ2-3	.	CASSLGRDRATDTQYF	TGCGCCAGCAGCTTAGGTAGGGACAGGGCGACAGATACGCAGTATTTT
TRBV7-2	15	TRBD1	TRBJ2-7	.	CASSSPGGTRYEQYF	TGTGCCAGCAGCTCGCCAGGGGGCACGCGCTACGAGCAGTACTTC
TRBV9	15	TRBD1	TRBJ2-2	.	CASSPIRDRAGELFF	TGTGCCAGCAGCCCGATCCGGGACAGGGCGGGGGAGCTGTTTTTT
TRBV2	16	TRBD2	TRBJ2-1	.	CASSFPLAGGYNEQFF	TGTGCCAGCAGTTTCCCATTAGCGGGGGGGTACAATGAGCAGTTCTTC
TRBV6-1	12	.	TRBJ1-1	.	CATTLGITEAFF	TGTGCCACCACATTGGGAATAACTGAAGCTTTCTTT
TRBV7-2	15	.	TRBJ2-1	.	CASSLPRGTYNEQFF	TGTGCCAGCAGCTTACCCCGGGGTACCTACAATGAGCAGTTCTTC
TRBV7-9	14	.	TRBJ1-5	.	CASSLSGDYQPQHF	TGTGCCAGCAGCTTATCGGGTGACTATCAGCCCCAGCATTTT
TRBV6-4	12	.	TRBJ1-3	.	CASSDSRNTIYF	TGTGCCAGCAGTGACTCCAGGAACACCATATATTTT
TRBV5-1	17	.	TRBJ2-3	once	CASSLGGGRVVADTQYF	TGCGCCAGCAGCTTGGGAGGTGGCCGGGTAGTGGCAGATACGCAGTATTTT
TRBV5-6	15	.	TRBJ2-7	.	CASSLERQGEDEQYF	TGTGCCAGCAGCTTGGAACGTCAGGGAGAGGACGAGCAGTACTTC
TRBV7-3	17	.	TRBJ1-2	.	CASSFPDLQNAPYGYTF	TGTGCCAGCAGCTTCCCAGACCTTCAAAACGCCCCATATGGCTACACCTTC
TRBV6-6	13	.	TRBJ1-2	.	CASSYSWNYGYTF	TGTGCCAGCAGTTACTCTTGGAACTATGGCTACACCTTC
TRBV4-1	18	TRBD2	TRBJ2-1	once	CASSQDGASGRPYNEQFF	TGCGCCAGCAGCCAAGATGGGGCTAGCGGGCGACCCTACAATGAGCAGTTCTTC
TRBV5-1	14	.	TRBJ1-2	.	CASSLEQGTDGYTF	TGCGCCAGCAGCTTGGAACAGGGCACGGATGGCTACACCTTC
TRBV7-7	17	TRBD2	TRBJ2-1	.	CARGLAGAPSSYNEQFF	TGTGCTAGAGGGCTAGCGGGCGCCCCCAGCTCCTACAATGAGCAGTTCTTC
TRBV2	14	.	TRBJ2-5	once	CASSEPIGEETQYF	TGTGCCAGCAGTGAACCGATCGGGGAAGAGACCCAGTACTTC
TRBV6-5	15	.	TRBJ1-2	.	CASSSHTQGTYGYTF	TGTGCCAGCAGTTCCCACACCCAGGGGACCTATGGCTACACCTTC
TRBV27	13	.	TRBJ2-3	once	CASSRPPGLAQYF	TGTGCCAGCAGTCGCCCGCCCGGGTTGGCGCAGTATTTT